The TCR beta chain under discussion was sequenced for a study of blood T cell repertoires in COVID-19. Study summary: Specimens from acute and convalescent COVID-19 originated in the United States, Italy and Spain. Sources were T cells, B-cell-depleted T cells, or PBMCs; the material itself was cDNA or gDNA.

Original methodology: Counts of nucleated cells, estimated from reference gene primer amplification, were obtained. Here immunoSEQ multiplex PCR was the method, and the copy in TCRdb shows in-frame clones only, minus some. D and trimming come from the DNA, and the V and J calls and clone size come from that table. This sample has about 62,000 clones, with approximately 90% found just once. The germline CDR1 and CDR2 sequences are MNHNY and SVGAGI (reference sequence). The CDR3 runs to 15 residues. With V trimmed by 2 bases and J by 6 bases, 7 bases remained unmatched. Sequencing was done on a sample of peripheral blood. This receptor was taken from a woman older than 75 with acute or convalescent COVID-19. The gene calls are TRBV6-6 and TRBJ2-1; 7 positions match TRBD1. In nucleotides, the CDR3 is TGTGCCAGCAGTTACCCTGGACAGGCTGGCAATGAGCAGTTCTTC. Translating gives CASSYPGQAGNEQFF.